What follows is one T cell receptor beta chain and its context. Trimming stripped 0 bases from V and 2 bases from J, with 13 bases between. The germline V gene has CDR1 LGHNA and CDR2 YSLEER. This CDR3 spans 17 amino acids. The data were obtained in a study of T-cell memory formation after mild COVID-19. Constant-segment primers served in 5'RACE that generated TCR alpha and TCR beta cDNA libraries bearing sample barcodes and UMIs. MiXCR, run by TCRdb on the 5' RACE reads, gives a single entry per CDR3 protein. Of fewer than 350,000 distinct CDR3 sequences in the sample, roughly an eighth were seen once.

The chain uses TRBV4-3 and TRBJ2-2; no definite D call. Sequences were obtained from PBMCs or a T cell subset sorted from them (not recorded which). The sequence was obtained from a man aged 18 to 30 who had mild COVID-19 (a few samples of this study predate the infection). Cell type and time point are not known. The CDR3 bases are TGCGCCAGCAGCCAAGATCTCAGCGAGTACAACACCGGGGAGCTGTTTTTT. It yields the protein CASSQDLSEYNTGELFF.